The T cell receptor beta chain under discussion was sequenced for a study of T cell responses to AZD1222 COVID-19 vaccine. Study details: Analyses pooled second doses at about 4 or about 12 weeks.

Points from the study as a whole: Nearly half of unique spike-specific TCRs reportedly avoided B.1.351 and B.1.1.7 mutated regions. Across spike, vaccine-associated CD4 TCRs were found, dominant at 160-218 and 743-854. Only five to seven individuals given AZD1222 were seropositive at baseline.

The germline gives CDR1 SGHAT, CDR2 FQNNGV. The J segment lost 4 bases and the V segment lost 1 base, leaving 14 bases of the junction unmatched. CDR3 length: 19 residues. Concerning this clone: Its target is unknown.

The table came from immunoSEQ multiplex PCR; TCRdb's copy has only in-frame clones and leaves some out. The sample lists approximately 200,000 clones, about 94% seen once, with roughly 9.8% in the top ten. The sample was peripheral blood, taken on day 0 of AZD1222 vaccination. The receptor was isolated from an adult in good health. The chain couples TRBV11-2 to TRBJ1-2, with 11 bases fitting TRBD1. CDR3 sequence: CASSLAYRGRDRGAYGYTF. The CDR3 bases are TGTGCCAGCAGCTTAGCCTACCGCGGCCGGGACAGGGGGGCCTATGGCTACACCTTC.